This T cell receptor (beta chain) was sequenced for a study of identifying expanded T cells in peripheral blood. CDR3 length equals 16 residues. V shed 2 bases and J 2 bases; nucleotides not matched to a gene: 8. CDR1 and CDR2 (germline): SNHLY, FYNNEI. Libraries were prepared by immunoSEQ multiplex PCR; TCRdb keeps only in-frame clonotypes and omits some of them. The sample lists 55,000 to 60,000 clones; roughly 90% were seen once. No infections or other immune events were documented during collection. The chain combines TRBV2 with TRBJ1-2; 7 nucleotides agree with TRBD1. The TCR comes from a person aged 18 to 75 in good health. Sample: blood. The CDR3 nucleotides are TGTGCCAGCAGTGAATCCCGTCCGGGACAGAACTATGGCTACACCTTC. It yields the protein CASSESRPGQNYGYTF.